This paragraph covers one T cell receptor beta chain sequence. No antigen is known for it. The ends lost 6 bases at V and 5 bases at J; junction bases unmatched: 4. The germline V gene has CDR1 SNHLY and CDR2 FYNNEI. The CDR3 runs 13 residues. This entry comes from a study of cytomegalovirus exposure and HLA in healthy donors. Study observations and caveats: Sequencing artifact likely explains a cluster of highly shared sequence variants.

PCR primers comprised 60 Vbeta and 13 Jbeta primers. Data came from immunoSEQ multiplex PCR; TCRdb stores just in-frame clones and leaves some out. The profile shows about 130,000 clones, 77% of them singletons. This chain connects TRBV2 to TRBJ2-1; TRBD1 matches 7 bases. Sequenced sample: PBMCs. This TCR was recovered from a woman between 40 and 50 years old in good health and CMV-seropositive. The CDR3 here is CASRKGQNNEQFF. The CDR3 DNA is TGTGCCAGCAGGAAGGGACAGAACAATGAGCAGTTCTTC.